The 31 T cell receptor beta chains below all came from one sample that was sequenced in a study of blood T cell repertoires in COVID-19. Libraries were prepared by immunoSEQ multiplex PCR; TCRdb keeps only in-frame clonotypes and omits some of them. This sample has approximately 220,000 clones; about 83% occur once, and the top ten carry 6.8%. Sequencing input: PBMCs or T cells enriched from blood (not recorded which). These receptors came from a woman aged 35 to 49 who had recovered from COVID-19.

This clone was observed at least ten times. Different DNA sequences within this sample yield the same CDR3. This chain links TRBV29-1 with TRBJ2-3; tentative D call: TRBD1 (5 bases). Germline values: CDR1 SQVTM, CDR2 ANQGSEA. V lost 1 base to trimming and J lost 2 bases, with 10 bases between them. CDR3 length equals 14 residues. The CDR3 DNA reads as TGCAGCGTTGAAGGGCAGGGAAACACAGATACGCAGTATTTT. This encodes CSVEGQGNTDTQYF.

This clone was counted between two and nine times. The chain employs TRBV28 and TRBJ1-4; D uncertain. The ends were cut back, 6 bases at V and 5 bases at J, with 19 bases in the middle. CDR1 and CDR2 from the germline V gene are MDHEN and SYDVKM. The CDR3 spans 16 residues. The CDR3 is CASSHQSRGLNEKLFF. The CDR3 DNA is TGTGCCAGCAGCCACCAGTCCCGCGGCCTAAATGAAAAACTGTTTTTT.

CDR3 region: CASSRPGEKLFF. The DNA of the CDR3 is TGTGCCAGTAGTAGGCCAGGGGAAAAACTGTTTTTT. The chain joins TRBV19 to TRBJ1-4; D is perhaps TRBD1 (5 bases). V lost 4 bases and J lost 8, with 8 bases in between. CDR1 is LNHDA, CDR2 SQIVND, per germline (reference sequence). This CDR3 comprises 12 residues.

The J gene is TRBJ2-3, the V gene TRBV27, with TRBD2 matching over 9 bases. V shed 8 bases, J shed 6 bases, and the junction held 9 bases outside the gene matches. The germline V gene has CDR1 MNHEY and CDR2 SMNVEV (reference sequence). This CDR3 region has 14 residues. The CDR3 DNA sequence: TGTGCCAGCGAAGCGGGAGGTTTGGGGGATACGCAGTATTTT. It translates to CASEAGGLGDTQYF.

The sample holds many counts of this clone. The V gene is TRBV3-1 (or the pseudogene TRBV3-2), the J gene TRBJ2-7; the D is unclear. The CDR3 loop spans 14 amino acids. Looked up from germline, CDR1 is LGHDT and CDR2 is YNNKEL (reference sequence). V was trimmed by 4 bases and J by 2 bases, leaving 12 bases between them. In DNA, the CDR3 is TGTGCCAGCAGCCCCCGGGTTATCCCCTACGAGCAGTACTTC. Amino acid sequence: CASSPRVIPYEQYF.

The genes are TRBV25-1 and TRBJ1-1; D not resolved. CDR3 length equals 13 residues. V gave up 3 bases and J gave up 5 bases, with 10 bases separating them. Germline values: CDR1 MGHDK, CDR2 SYGVNS. The CDR3 coding sequence is TGTGCCAGCAGTGATTGGGGAGGTACTGAAGCTTTCTTT. As protein: CASSDWGGTEAFF.

V gene TRBV3-1 (or the pseudogene TRBV3-2) combines with J gene TRBJ1-4, with D maybe TRBD1 (5 bases). V lost 0 bases to trimming and J lost 7 bases, with 18 bases between them. This CDR3 contains 17 residues. Per germline, CDR1 LGHDT and CDR2 YNNKEL (reference sequence). The CDR3 loop reads CASSQDGRGEGGEKLFF. The CDR3 region has the DNA TGTGCCAGCAGCCAAGATGGTCGAGGGGAGGGTGGTGAAAAACTGTTTTTT.

The V and J genes are TRBV28 and TRBJ1-2; D ambiguous. Per the germline V gene, CDR1 is MDHEN and CDR2 is SYDVKM. The CDR3 spans 12 residues. V lost 7 bases, J lost 5 bases, and 11 bases lay in between. CDR3 DNA sequence: TGTGCCAGCACCGCCGGGTGGTATGGCTACACCTTC. This translates into CASTAGWYGYTF.

V gene TRBV7-9 combines with J gene TRBJ2-3; TRBD2 matches 13 bases. J lost 7 bases, V lost 4 bases, and 14 bases had no gene match. The CDR3 covers 18 residues. Germline assignment: CDR1 SEHNR and CDR2 FQNEAQ (reference sequence). The CDR3 region is CASSSARATSGRDNTQYF. Here the CDR3 DNA reads TGTGCCAGCAGCTCGGCTCGAGCTACTAGCGGGAGGGACAATACGCAGTATTTT.

The chain links TRBV5-5 to TRBJ1-4, with D possibly TRBD1 on 6 matching bases. The V end was cut by 7 bases, the J end by 5 bases, with 12 bases between. This CDR3 is built from 13 residues. Germline V gene lookup returns CDR1 SGHKS and CDR2 YYEKEE (reference sequence). CDR3: CASAGAVNEKLFF. The CDR3 bases are TGTGCCAGCGCAGGGGCCGTCAATGAAAAACTGTTTTTT.

About this clone: Other DNA sequences in the sample encode the same CDR3. The CDR3 nucleotides are TGCGCCAGCAGCTTGGCCGGGGAGACCCAGTACTTC. It translates to CASSLAGETQYF. The chain combines TRBV5-1 with TRBJ2-5; D unresolved. CDR1 SGHRS and CDR2 YFSETQ come from the germline V gene. The CDR3 contains 12 residues. Trimming took 0 bases from V and 5 from J, leaving 5 bases between them.

The J gene is TRBJ2-3, the V gene TRBV5-1; possibly TRBD1 for D (6 bases). Germline V gives CDR1 SGHRS, CDR2 YFSETQ. Between the trimmed V and J ends, which lost 4 bases and 2 bases, there was a span of 17 bases. This CDR3 has 16 residues. CDR3 sequence reads: CASSARDTDPTDTQYF. In DNA, the CDR3 is TGCGCCAGCAGCGCCCGGGACACGGACCCCACAGATACGCAGTATTTT.

The chain has TRBV9 and TRBJ1-3; D unclear. Germline CDR1 reads SGDLS; CDR2 reads YYNGEE. The CDR3 runs to 16 residues. V gave up 6 bases and J gave up 2 bases, with 18 bases separating them. The CDR3 reads CASTRYGEWAGNTIYF. CDR3 coding DNA: TGTGCCAGCACTCGATACGGGGAGTGGGCTGGAAACACCATATATTTT.

CDR3 protein: CASSWDRAYSNQPQHF. The CDR3 DNA reads as TGTGCCAGCAGTTGGGACAGAGCCTATAGCAATCAGCCCCAGCATTTT. V and J are TRBV28 and TRBJ1-5; 7 bases are a match to TRBD1. Losses at the gene ends were 4 bases for V and 0 bases for J; bases not matched to a gene: 6. This CDR3 spans 16 amino acids. Germline V gene sequence: CDR1 MDHEN, CDR2 SYDVKM.

The chain combines TRBV10-3 with TRBJ2-2; maybe TRBD1 (6 bases). The germline V and J ends were trimmed by 6 bases and 1 base, with 12 bases remaining between them. Germline V gene sequence: CDR1 ENHRY, CDR2 SYGVKD. The CDR3 consists of 15 residues. For the CDR3, the DNA is TGTGCCATCAGAGTGGACAGTCAGAACACCGGGGAGCTGTTTTTT. Its protein product is CAIRVDSQNTGELFF.

This clone was detected only once. The rearrangement joins TRBV7-2 to TRBJ2-4; 7 nucleotides align to TRBD1. V shed 5 bases, J shed 1 base, and the junction held 8 bases outside the gene matches. Germline CDR1 SGHTA, CDR2 FQGNSA. CDR3 length: 16 residues. CDR3 DNA sequence: TGTGCCAGCAGCCCCAGACAGGGCTCGGCCAAAAACATTCAGTACTTC. Its translation: CASSPRQGSAKNIQYF.

This clone came up a few times. This chain joins TRBV27 and TRBJ1-5; a possible D gene is TRBD1 (6 bases). The CDR3 spans 14 residues. Germline V CDR1 and CDR2: MNHEY, SMNVEV (reference sequence). V lost 2 bases to trimming and J lost 4 bases, with 9 bases between them. CDR3 sequence reads: CASSLTTGNQPQHF. The CDR3 coding sequence is TGTGCCAGCAGTTTAACGACAGGTAATCAGCCCCAGCATTTT.

Written as DNA, the CDR3 is TGTGCCAGCAGCCAAGGCCCCGGTGGCAATCAGCCCCAGCATTTT. This codes for CASSQGPGGNQPQHF. The J gene is TRBJ1-5, the V gene TRBV3-1 (or the pseudogene TRBV3-2), with D unclear. The CDR3 runs 15 residues. V lost 1 base and J lost 2, with 9 bases in between. The V gene's germline CDR1 is LGHDT and CDR2 YNNKEL (reference sequence).

The CDR3 reads CASSLHRESYEQYV. The CDR3 region has the DNA TGTGCCAGCAGCTTGCACAGGGAGAGTTACGAGCAGTACGTC. The chain recombines TRBV7-2 with TRBJ2-7; the D gene is possibly TRBD1 (6 bases). The CDR3 totals 14 residues. Trimming removed 3 bases at V and 4 bases at J, with 13 bases between. Germline CDR1 reads SGHTA; CDR2 reads FQGNSA.

V is TRBV3-1 (or the pseudogene TRBV3-2) and J is TRBJ2-5; D is uncertain. Looked up from germline, CDR1 is LGHDT and CDR2 is YNNKEL (reference sequence). V was trimmed by 0 bases and J by 5 bases, leaving 16 bases between them. The CDR3 runs to 16 residues. CDR3 sequence (DNA): TGTGCCAGCAGCCAAGAGCGAGGCATGGCCCCGGAGACCCAGTACTTC. Its protein is CASSQERGMAPETQYF.

This clone was detected only a few times. The same CDR3 is also encoded by other DNA sequences in this sample. V and J are TRBV5-5 and TRBJ1-5; unclear D gene. Germline loops: CDR1 SGHKS, CDR2 YYEKEE (reference sequence). V lost 0 bases and J lost 1, with 2 bases in between. The CDR3 loop spans 13 amino acids. In DNA, the CDR3 is TGTGCCAGCAGCTTGGCGAGCAATCAGCCCCAGCATTTT. Protein: CASSLASNQPQHF. The variable domain in full, with the rest retrieved from reference TRBV5-5 and TRBJ1-5, is DAGVTQSPTHLIKTRGQQVTLRCSPISGHKSVSWYQQVLGQGPQFIFQYYEKEERGRGNFPDRFSARQFPNYSSELNVNALLLGDSALYLCASSLASNQPQHFGDGTRLSIL.

V usage is TRBV7-8 and J usage is TRBJ2-3, with 7 positions matching TRBD2. The CDR3 spans 13 residues. Unmatched junction bases numbered 5, after V lost 8 bases and J lost 3 bases. Germline assignment: CDR1 SGHVS and CDR2 FQNEAQ. DNA of the CDR3: TGTGCCAGCGGGGGAGGGCGGACAGATACGCAGTATTTT. Translation gives CASGGGRTDTQYF.

This chain joins TRBV7-2 and TRBJ2-4; D not resolved. The CDR3 is 12 residues long. V lost 5 bases and J lost 9, with 11 bases in between. The germline gives CDR1 SGHTA, CDR2 FQGNSA. As DNA, the CDR3 is TGTGCCAGCAGCCCTTTAGCCGGCATTCAGTACTTC. Protein: CASSPLAGIQYF.

This clone was found a few times. The rearrangement links TRBV7-2 to TRBJ1-5; D gene uncertain. Trimming shortened V by 1 base and J by 6 bases, and 7 bases separated the two germline ends. Germline V gene data show CDR1 as SGHTA and CDR2 as FQGNSA. The CDR3 extends over 13 amino acids. The CDR3 region is CASSLENGQPQHF. In DNA, the CDR3 is TGTGCCAGCAGCTTAGAAAACGGTCAGCCCCAGCATTTT.

The rearrangement uses TRBV7-2 and TRBJ2-5, with D possibly matching TRBD1 (5 bases). V was trimmed by 0 bases and J by 8 bases, leaving 7 bases between them. Germline-derived CDR1 and CDR2 are SGHTA and FQGNSA. The CDR3 covers 12 residues. The CDR3, as DNA: TGTGCCAGCAGCTTAGCGCAGGGAACCCAGTACTTC. This encodes CASSLAQGTQYF.

This clone showed up just once. The chain has TRBV11-3 and TRBJ1-1; 8 nucleotides agree with TRBD1. Germline V gives CDR1 SGHNT, CDR2 YENEEA. The CDR3 covers 15 residues. J lost 4 bases, V lost 4 bases, and 8 bases had no gene match. Here the CDR3 DNA reads TGTGCCAGCAGCTACGACAGGGGCTTAGTCACTGAAGCTTTCTTT. Amino acid sequence: CASSYDRGLVTEAFF.

Only one count was recorded for this clone. The chain has TRBV27 and TRBJ1-1, with TRBD1 matching 7 bases. The ends lost 5 bases at V and 5 bases at J; junction bases unmatched: 2. Germline CDR1 is MNHEY and CDR2 is SMNVEV (reference sequence). The CDR3 is made up of 12 amino acids. As DNA, the CDR3 is TGTGCCAGCAGTCGACAGGGTACTGAAGCTTTCTTT. Translated, it gives CASSRQGTEAFF.

The rearrangement uses TRBV19 and TRBJ2-7; 8 bases align to TRBD1. CDR1 is LNHDA, CDR2 SQIVND, per germline (reference sequence). CDR3 length: 14 residues. The V segment lost 5 bases and the J segment 4 bases; nucleotides outside the gene matches: 7. CDR3 in amino acids: CASSATGASYEQYF. The CDR3 region has the DNA TGTGCCAGTAGTGCGACAGGGGCGTCGTACGAGCAGTACTTC.

The V and J genes are TRBV9 and TRBJ1-4, with 7 bases fitting TRBD1. Trimming removed 3 bases from V and 4 bases from J; junction bases left unmatched: 6. The CDR3 sequence is 15 residues long. The germline gives CDR1 SGDLS, CDR2 YYNGEE. CDR3 sequence reads: CASSAMGQNNEKLFF. CDR3 coding DNA: TGTGCCAGCAGCGCCATGGGACAGAATAATGAAAAACTGTTTTTT.

This sequence joins TRBV6-5 and TRBJ2-1; the D is unclear. V dropped 7 bases and J dropped 0 bases, with 10 bases sitting between them. From germline, CDR1 is MNHEY and CDR2 SVGAGI. This CDR3 region has 14 residues. CDR3 DNA: TGTGCCAGCAAAGTCTTCGGCTCCTACAATGAGCAGTTCTTC. Its protein is CASKVFGSYNEQFF.

This chain uses TRBV27 with TRBJ2-1, with TRBD2 identical over 9 bases. Germline CDR1 is MNHEY and CDR2 is SMNVEV (reference sequence). Trimming cost V 3 bases and J 7 bases; bases outside gene matches: 7. The CDR3 runs 15 residues. CDR3 bases: TGTGCCAGCAGTTTGAGCGCGGGAGGGCCGAATGAGCAGTTCTTC. It is translated as CASSLSAGGPNEQFF.